The 32 T cell receptor beta chains in this list originate from one sample, sequenced in a study of T cell responses to AZD1222 COVID-19 vaccine. This table comes from immunoSEQ multiplex PCR, and its TCRdb copy is limited to in-frame clones, with some not included. The sample lists roughly 120,000 clones, about 80% occurring once. Material: peripheral blood, obtained on day 0 of AZD1222 vaccination. These receptors were obtained from an adult in good health.

The rearrangement uses TRBV4-2 and TRBJ2-2, with D uncertain. The V end was cut by 1 base, the J end by 6 bases, with 15 bases between. Germline values: CDR1 LGHNA, CDR2 YNFKEQ. The CDR3 is 16 residues long. The CDR3 loop reads CASSQVTQAHPGELFF. As DNA, the CDR3 is TGTGCCAGCAGCCAAGTTACACAAGCCCACCCCGGGGAGCTGTTTTTT.

The V and J genes are TRBV5-1 and TRBJ1-4; TRBD1 is a possible D gene (6 bases). The CDR3 totals 16 residues. Germline CDR1 is SGHRS and CDR2 is YFSETQ. V lost 0 bases and J lost 4, with 13 bases in between. DNA of the CDR3: TGCGCCAGCAGCTTGGGGCCAGGGGAGCTTAATGAAAAACTGTTTTTT. The encoded protein is CASSLGPGELNEKLFF.

This clone came up once. The junction departs from germline at one end; a sequencing error may be responsible. The chain joins TRBV7-7 to TRBJ2-1; 7 bases fit TRBD1. Germline V gene sequence: CDR1 SSHAT, CDR2 FNYEAQ (reference sequence). This CDR3 spans 14 amino acids. The CDR3 region is CASSPRQGDNEQFF. Here the CDR3 DNA reads TGTGCTAGCAGCCCGCGACAGGGAGACAATGAGCAGTTCTTC. Variable domain in full (rest from reference TRBV7-7 and TRBJ2-1): GAGVSQSPRYKVTKRGQDVTLRCDPISSHATLYWYQQALGQGPEFLTYFNYEAQPDKSGLPSDRFSAERPEGSISTLTIQRTEQRDSAMYRCASSPRQGDNEQFFGPGTRLTVL.

This clone was counted a few times. The rearrangement joins TRBV2 to TRBJ2-7; D gene uncertain. V lost 5 bases to trimming and J lost 5 bases, with 16 bases between them. Germline assignment: CDR1 SNHLY and CDR2 FYNNEI. The CDR3 is made up of 14 amino acids. CDR3 sequence reads: CASSQGRRDHEQYF. CDR3 coding DNA: TGTGCCAGCAGTCAAGGACGGAGAGACCACGAGCAGTACTTC.

By frequency in the sample, this clone is medium-sized (0.01 to 0.1%). The DNA of the CDR3 is TGTGCCAGCAGCTTACCGGACTCGAACACTGAAGCTTTCTTT. This gives the protein CASSLPDSNTEAFF. This chain uses TRBV7-9 with TRBJ1-1; no firm D call. Germline loops: CDR1 SEHNR, CDR2 FQNEAQ (reference sequence). This CDR3 is 14 amino acids long. Trimming cost V 2 bases and J 1 base, with 8 bases left between them.

The genes are TRBV10-3 and TRBJ2-6; D gene unclear. V was trimmed by 8 bases and J by 0 bases, leaving 2 bases between them. Germline V gene data show CDR1 as ENHRY and CDR2 as SYGVKD. There are 12 residues in the CDR3. In DNA form, the CDR3 reads TGTGCCATCTACTCTGGGGCCAACGTCCTGACTTTC. Translation gives CAIYSGANVLTF.

This rearrangement joins TRBV18 to TRBJ1-5; D remains unclear. The V end lost 6 bases, the J end lost 4 bases, and 7 bases lay between the germline ends. The CDR3 spans 12 residues. In germline, CDR1 is KGHSH, CDR2 LQKENI. The CDR3 DNA is TGTGCCAGCTCCGGGGAAAATCAGCCCCAGCATTTT. This gives the protein CASSGENQPQHF.

V gene TRBV5-1 combines with J gene TRBJ2-1; D might be TRBD1 (6 bases). The V end lost 4 bases, the J end lost 3 bases, and 11 bases lay between the germline ends. Germline-derived CDR1 and CDR2 are SGHRS and YFSETQ. The CDR3 is made up of 14 amino acids. The CDR3 DNA reads TGCGCCAGCAGCGCCGGGACAAGCTACAATGAGCAGTTCTTC. Its protein is CASSAGTSYNEQFF.

The chain couples TRBV7-2 to TRBJ2-7, with 8 bases identical to TRBD2. The germline gives CDR1 SGHTA, CDR2 FQGNSA. The CDR3 is made up of 15 amino acids. The V and J ends lost 3 bases and 1 base, in that order; junction bases with no gene match: 5. The CDR3 spells CASSLSSGTSYEQYF. CDR3 DNA: TGTGCCAGCAGCTTGAGTAGCGGGACGTCCTACGAGCAGTACTTC.

CDR3 nucleotide sequence: TGTGCCAGCTCACCGTCAGGTCCCAATGAAAAACTGTTTTTT. Translating gives CASSPSGPNEKLFF. The chain uses TRBV18 and TRBJ1-4, with unresolved D. Germline V lookup: CDR1 KGHSH, CDR2 LQKENI. V lost 3 bases and J 5 bases, leaving 10 bases between the germline ends. This CDR3 comprises 14 residues.

The chain uses TRBV7-2 and TRBJ2-4; D ambiguous. Per germline, CDR1 SGHTA and CDR2 FQGNSA. This CDR3 contains 15 residues. Trimming shortened V by 0 bases and J by 2 bases, and 8 bases separated the two germline ends. This chain's CDR3 is CASSLAVATKNIQYF. DNA for the CDR3: TGTGCCAGCAGCTTAGCGGTCGCAACCAAAAACATTCAGTACTTC. Looking up the rest from reference TRBV7-2 and TRBJ2-4 gives the full variable domain: GAGVSQSPSNKVTEKGKDVELRCDPISGHTALYWYRQSLGQGLEFLIYFQGNSAPDKSGLPSDRFSAERTGGSVSTLTIQRTQQEDSAVYLCASSLAVATKNIQYFGAGTRLSVL.

This clone was seen a few times. The rearrangement uses TRBV7-9 and TRBJ1-1; D is undetermined. Deletions cut 0 bases from V and 7 bases from J, with 12 bases between. CDR3 length: 14 amino acids. Germline V gives CDR1 SEHNR, CDR2 FQNEAQ (reference sequence). This CDR3 reads CASSLALSGGEAFF. CDR3 bases: TGTGCCAGCAGCTTAGCGCTGAGTGGCGGTGAAGCTTTCTTT.

The chain couples TRBV5-6 to TRBJ1-5, with D uncertain. The CDR3 contains 14 residues. CDR1 is SGHDT and CDR2 is YYEEEE in the germline V gene. Trimming took 0 bases from V and 4 from J, leaving 8 bases between them. The CDR3 bases are TGTGCCAGCAGCTTGGGGCCGTTGAATCAGCCCCAGCATTTT. Amino acid sequence: CASSLGPLNQPQHF.

Only one count was recorded for this clone. This rearrangement joins TRBV2 to TRBJ1-5; TRBD1 aligns across 8 bases. This CDR3 comprises 14 residues. Germline assignment: CDR1 SNHLY and CDR2 FYNNEI. V lost 3 bases and J lost 9; bases outside the gene matches: 7. CDR3 sequence reads: CASSDQGAWGPQHF. Written as DNA, the CDR3 is TGTGCCAGCAGTGATCAGGGGGCCTGGGGGCCCCAGCATTTT.

V gene TRBV28 combines with J gene TRBJ1-5; D is perhaps TRBD1 (5 bases). The V gene's germline CDR1 is MDHEN and CDR2 SYDVKM. Trimming shortened V by 3 bases and J by 3 bases, and 12 bases separated the two germline ends. This CDR3 contains 15 residues. The CDR3 loop reads CASSLGREINQPQHF. The CDR3 nucleotides read TGTGCCAGCAGTTTGGGCAGGGAGATCAATCAGCCCCAGCATTTT.

The genes are TRBV24-1 and TRBJ2-7; weak D call: TRBD1 (5 bases). The CDR3 has 14 amino acids. In germline, CDR1 is KGHDR, CDR2 SFDVKD. The V end lost 9 bases, the J end lost 0 bases, and 14 bases lay between the germline ends. The CDR3 DNA reads as TGTGCCACCTCCTTTAGACAGAGCTCCTACGAGCAGTACTTC. Encoded protein: CATSFRQSSYEQYF.

This clone was seen only a few times. The DNA for the CDR3 is TGTGCCAGCAGCCTAACCTACACAACCTACAATGAGCAGTTCTTC. Its translation is CASSLTYTTYNEQFF. The V and J genes are TRBV7-8 and TRBJ2-1; D is uncertain. The V end was cut by 5 bases, the J end by 2 bases, with 13 bases between. The CDR3 is made up of 15 amino acids. Per the germline V gene, CDR1 is SGHVS and CDR2 is FQNEAQ. Together with reference TRBV7-8 and TRBJ2-1, the CDR3 gives the full variable domain: GAGVSQSPRYKVAKRGQDVALRCDPISGHVSLFWYQQALGQGPEFLTYFQNEAQLDKSGLPSDRFFAERPEGSVSTLKIQRTQQEDSAVYLCASSLTYTTYNEQFFGPGTRLTVL.

This sequence joins TRBV9 and TRBJ2-1; 10 positions match TRBD2. The germline V gene encodes CDR1 SGDLS and CDR2 YYNGEE. The CDR3 has 16 amino acids. The junction had 6 bases not matched to a gene; V was cut back by 0 bases and J by 6 bases. Here the CDR3 reads CASSVDRLAGVNEQFF. Written as DNA, the CDR3 is TGTGCCAGCAGCGTAGATCGGCTAGCGGGAGTCAATGAGCAGTTCTTC.

The gene calls are TRBV24-1 and TRBJ1-5; D gene ambiguous. Trimming pared 6 bases from V and 0 bases from J, leaving 8 bases between. Looked up from germline, CDR1 is KGHDR and CDR2 is SFDVKD. The CDR3 covers 14 residues. The CDR3 reads CATSRAHSNQPQHF. CDR3 in DNA: TGTGCCACCAGTCGAGCCCATAGCAATCAGCCCCAGCATTTT.

This clone was recorded once. The chain links TRBV12-3 or TRBV12-4 to TRBJ2-1, with D possibly being TRBD2 (6 bases). The CDR3 spans 12 residues. Trimming left V 6 bases short and J 6 bases short, with 9 bases between. CDR3 protein: CASSLASNEQFF. The DNA of the CDR3 is TGTGCCAGCAGCCTAGCGAGCAATGAGCAGTTCTTC.

V gene TRBV6-5 combines with J gene TRBJ1-3; TRBD1 is a possible D gene (6 bases). The V end lost 0 bases, the J end lost 2 bases, and 11 bases lay between the germline ends. CDR1 and CDR2 from the germline V gene are MNHEY and SVGAGI. The CDR3 runs to 16 residues. This chain's CDR3 is CASSYSSGATGNTIYF. In DNA form, the CDR3 reads TGTGCCAGCAGTTACTCGTCAGGGGCGACTGGAAACACCATATATTTT.

The rearrangement uses TRBV4-1 and TRBJ1-5; D is unclear. CDR3 length: 13 amino acids. Deletions cut 3 bases from V and 3 bases from J, with 6 bases between. Germline assignment: CDR1 MGHRA and CDR2 YSYEKL. CDR3 sequence reads: CASSQAINQPQHF. For the CDR3, the DNA is TGCGCCAGCAGCCAGGCAATCAATCAGCCCCAGCATTTT.

This clone was seen more than once but under ten times. This sequence joins TRBV6-5 and TRBJ2-3, with D possibly matching TRBD2 (6 bases). V was shortened by 6 bases and J by 2 bases, with 15 bases between the two germline ends. Germline CDR1 is MNHEY and CDR2 is SVGAGI. The CDR3 runs to 15 residues. The CDR3 DNA is TGTGCCAGCAGGGGATACGGGGGACTCACAGATACGCAGTATTTT. It specifies CASRGYGGLTDTQYF.

This chain's CDR3 is CASSSGLSYEQYF. DNA for the CDR3: TGCGCCAGCAGCTCCGGCCTATCCTACGAGCAGTACTTC. The chain combines TRBV5-1 with TRBJ2-7; no definite D call. V lost 3 bases, J lost 1 base, and 8 bases lay in between. Germline CDR1 and CDR2: SGHRS and YFSETQ. The CDR3 runs 13 residues.

The chain links TRBV6-5 to TRBJ1-1; 8 bases fit TRBD1. There are 15 residues in the CDR3. Germline CDR1 reads MNHEY; CDR2 reads SVGAGI. With V trimmed by 2 bases and J by 4 bases, 6 bases remained unmatched. DNA of the CDR3: TGTGCCAGCAGTTACGCAGGGGGCGAACGCACTGAAGCTTTCTTT. Translated, it gives CASSYAGGERTEAFF.

The chain uses TRBV2 and TRBJ2-1; D unclear. The CDR3 runs to 13 residues. V dropped 3 bases and J dropped 6 bases, with 9 bases sitting between them. In germline, CDR1 is SNHLY, CDR2 FYNNEI. The CDR3 DNA reads TGTGCCAGCAGTGAGTTAGTAACCAATGAGCAGTTCTTC. Translating gives CASSELVTNEQFF.

V is TRBV18 and J is TRBJ1-2; TRBD1 matches 7 bases. Germline CDR1 reads KGHSH; CDR2 reads LQKENI. This CDR3 is built from 16 residues. The junction had 10 bases not matched to a gene; V was cut back by 2 bases and J by 4 bases. The CDR3 region has the DNA TGTGCCAGCTCACCAATGCAGGGGGGATCGGGCTATGGCTACACCTTC. This codes for CASSPMQGGSGYGYTF.

The chain carries TRBV6-2 or TRBV6-3 and TRBJ1-6; D may be TRBD1 (6 bases). V was clipped by 6 bases and J by 6 bases, with 12 bases between them. The CDR3 contains 14 residues. CDR1 is MNHEY and CDR2 is SVGEGT in the germline V gene. The CDR3 protein is CASSLQGINSPLHF. CDR3 sequence (DNA): TGTGCCAGCAGCCTGCAGGGGATTAATTCACCCCTCCACTTT.

The V call is TRBV2, the J call TRBJ2-1, with 12 bases fitting TRBD2. Germline V gives CDR1 SNHLY, CDR2 FYNNEI. The trim removed 6 bases at V and 9 bases at J, leaving 6 bases unmatched. The CDR3 extends over 14 amino acids. The CDR3 sequence: CASRMGLAGGEQFF. The CDR3, as DNA: TGTGCCAGCAGGATGGGACTAGCGGGCGGTGAGCAGTTCTTC.

This chain's CDR3 is CASRPPCGVNEKLFF. The CDR3 nucleotides are TGCGCCAGCAGACCGCCGTGCGGAGTTAATGAAAAACTGTTTTTT. V usage is TRBV5-1 and J usage is TRBJ1-4; D is unclear. Germline lookup yields CDR1 SGHRS and CDR2 YFSETQ. Trimming left V 5 bases short and J 4 bases short, with 15 bases between. This CDR3 is 15 amino acids long.

The sample holds a few counts of this clone. The chain couples TRBV7-8 to TRBJ1-1, with 11 bases lining up with TRBD1. V lost 5 bases and J lost 1; bases outside the gene matches: 6. CDR3 size: 16 residues. Germline V lookup: CDR1 SGHVS, CDR2 FQNEAQ. CDR3 loop: CASSRRDRGSNTEAFF. The DNA for the CDR3 is TGTGCCAGCAGCCGCAGGGACAGGGGGTCGAACACTGAAGCTTTCTTT.

The chain has TRBV27 and TRBJ2-7, with D hard to call. The CDR3 sequence is 15 residues long. Deletions cut 5 bases from V and 0 bases from J, with 14 bases between. Germline assignment: CDR1 MNHEY and CDR2 SMNVEV (reference sequence). CDR3 protein: CASSPLGTISYEQYF. The CDR3 nucleotides read TGTGCCAGCAGTCCCCTGGGAACTATCTCCTACGAGCAGTACTTC.